A single sample gave rise to the 19 T cell receptor beta chains below, sequenced in a study of shared clonotypes between healthy human individuals. Naivety among CD8 cells was defined by CD45RO negativity and positive CCR7 selection, thereby excluding terminally differentiated effector memory CD45RA+ cells. The protocol was immunoSEQ multiplex PCR, while the TCRdb copy is restricted to in-frame clones and leaves out a portion. This sample has about 2 million clones, with approximately 94% found just once. The sequencing sample was made of naive CD8+ T cells sorted from blood. These receptors were taken from a man aged 18 to 29 in good health.

This chain joins TRBV9 and TRBJ2-5; 7 bases are a match to TRBD2. V lost 3 bases, J lost 4 bases, and 15 bases stayed unmatched. The germline V gene has CDR1 SGDLS and CDR2 YYNGEE. The length of the CDR3 is 17 residues. The CDR3 reads CASSGEGLAERGETQYF. CDR3 nucleotides: TGTGCCAGCAGCGGAGAGGGGCTAGCGGAGAGGGGAGAGACCCAGTACTTC.

The chain combines TRBV30 with TRBJ2-7, with D perhaps TRBD2 (5 bases). From germline, CDR1 is GTSNPN and CDR2 SVGIG (reference sequence). Trimming took off 3 bases at V and 1 base at J, with 13 bases between the two ends. The CDR3 is 14 amino acids. CDR3 protein: CAWSPIAWSYEQYF. The CDR3 coding sequence is TGTGCCTGGAGCCCGATAGCGTGGTCCTACGAGCAGTACTTC.

V usage is TRBV9 and J usage is TRBJ2-7; D might be TRBD2 (5 bases). V was pared by 4 bases and J by 0 bases, with 14 bases between. This CDR3 contains 15 residues. CDR1 is SGDLS, CDR2 YYNGEE, per germline. In DNA form, the CDR3 reads TGTGCCAGCAGCCCCCCCGGTGAGGGCTCCTACGAGCAGTACTTC. Protein sequence: CASSPPGEGSYEQYF. Full variable domain (rest looked up from reference TRBV9 and TRBJ2-7): DSGVTQTPKHLITATGQRVTLRCSPRSGDLSVYWYQQSLDQGLQFLIQYYNGEERAKGNILERFSAQQFPDLHSELNLSSLELGDSALYFCASSPPGEGSYEQYFGPGTRLTVT.

Of note for this clone: This CDR3 is missing its conserved last phenylalanine or tryptophan, likely due to a read error. The chain uses TRBV2 and TRBJ2-3, with unresolved D. This CDR3 has 14 amino acids. Germline CDR1 is SNHLY and CDR2 is FYNNEI. V was shortened by 8 bases and J by 2 bases, with 14 bases between the two germline ends. The CDR3 nucleotides are TGTGCCAGCGCTACGGTGGCCCCCACAGATACGCAGTATCTT. This translates into CASATVAPTDTQYL.

The rearrangement links TRBV19 to TRBJ2-1; TRBD2 aligns across 9 bases. Germline V gives CDR1 LNHDA, CDR2 SQIVND (reference sequence). V lost 5 bases to trimming and J lost 0 bases; unmatched junction nucleotides: 14. The CDR3 length is 19 residues. The CDR3 DNA sequence: TGTGCCAGTAGTCTGATATGGACTAGCGAAAAGAGCTCCTACAATGAGCAGTTCTTC. Translating it yields CASSLIWTSEKSSYNEQFF.

The V and J genes are TRBV10-2 and TRBJ2-3, with 10 nucleotides matching TRBD2. The V segment lost 1 base and the J segment 4 bases; nucleotides outside the gene matches: 5. The germline V gene has CDR1 WSHSY and CDR2 SAAADI. The CDR3 runs to 16 residues. The CDR3 protein is CASSEYSAGGPDTQYF. The CDR3 region has the DNA TGCGCCAGCAGTGAGTATTCAGCGGGAGGGCCAGATACGCAGTATTTT.

The chain recombines TRBV28 with TRBJ2-3; TRBD2 aligns across 8 bases. CDR1 MDHEN and CDR2 SYDVKM come from the germline V gene. This CDR3 is built from 15 residues. Trimming removed 2 bases from V and 6 bases from J; junction bases left unmatched: 7. The CDR3 region has the DNA TGTGCCAGCAGTTTACGGGCGGGGGGAAGCGATACGCAGTATTTT. Its translation is CASSLRAGGSDTQYF.

This chain links TRBV9 with TRBJ2-1; D is perhaps TRBD2 (5 bases). V was trimmed by 4 bases and J by 7 bases, leaving 15 bases between them. The germline gives CDR1 SGDLS, CDR2 YYNGEE. There are 14 residues in the CDR3. This CDR3 is CASSPYKDWNEQFF. CDR3 bases: TGTGCCAGCAGCCCTTACAAGGACTGGAATGAGCAGTTCTTC.

The CDR3 sequence: CASSPTSGRAGGNEQFF. CDR3 DNA sequence: TGTGCCAGCAGCCCGACTAGCGGGAGGGCCGGGGGCAATGAGCAGTTCTTC. V is TRBV5-6 and J is TRBJ2-1; 14 bases match TRBD2. The germline V gene encodes CDR1 SGHDT and CDR2 YYEEEE. V was clipped by 4 bases and J by 6 bases; unmatched bases: 9. CDR3 length: 17 residues.

The chain carries TRBV28 and TRBJ1-1; 7 nucleotides align to TRBD1. With 4 bases clipped from V and 7 bases from J, the junction kept 15 bases outside the gene matches. Germline values: CDR1 MDHEN, CDR2 SYDVKM. The CDR3 runs 16 residues. The CDR3 protein is CASSSQKNRGSNEAFF. In nucleotides, the CDR3 is TGTGCCAGCAGTTCCCAAAAAAACAGGGGAAGCAATGAAGCTTTCTTT.

The sample holds one count of this clone. The chain carries TRBV6-1 and TRBJ1-5; 7 bases map to TRBD1. This CDR3 has 15 residues. Germline V gives CDR1 MNHNS, CDR2 SASEGT. Trimming cost V 0 bases and J 6 bases; bases outside gene matches: 5. CDR3 in amino acids: CASSEAGGGFQPQHF. Here the CDR3 DNA reads TGTGCCAGCAGTGAAGCTGGAGGGGGCTTTCAGCCCCAGCATTTT.

For the CDR3, the DNA is TGCGCCAGCAGTGAGACACTTTCCTACGAGCAGTACTTC. Translation: CASSETLSYEQYF. V and J are TRBV10-1 and TRBJ2-7; no firm D call. V lost 2 bases, J lost 1 base, and 6 bases lay in between. Germline lookup yields CDR1 WNHNN and CDR2 SYGVQD (reference sequence). The CDR3 totals 13 residues.

The J gene is TRBJ2-3, the V gene TRBV7-2; D gene unclear. This CDR3 is 14 amino acids long. Trimming took 2 bases from V and 6 from J, leaving 12 bases between them. From germline, CDR1 is SGHTA and CDR2 FQGNSA. In DNA form, the CDR3 reads TGTGCCAGCAGCTTAACGGCTCTCTGGGATACGCAGTATTTT. As protein: CASSLTALWDTQYF.

This sequence joins TRBV6-5 and TRBJ1-1; D remains unclear. Trimming stripped 6 bases from V and 5 bases from J, with 16 bases between. Germline CDR1 and CDR2: MNHEY and SVGAGI. The CDR3 contains 14 residues. CDR3 in DNA: TGTGCCAGCAGCTTCGGGGAAGGGTTGACTGAAGCTTTCTTT. Translation: CASSFGEGLTEAFF.

Remarks on this clone: This sample includes further DNA sequences coding for the same CDR3. The genes are TRBV30 and TRBJ2-3; D is unclear. V was clipped by 0 bases and J by 0 bases, with 4 bases between them. CDR3 length equals 13 residues. CDR1 and CDR2 from the germline V gene are GTSNPN and SVGIG (reference sequence). In nucleotides, the CDR3 is TGTGCCTGGAGTGTATCTAGCACAGATACGCAGTATTTT. Protein sequence: CAWSVSSTDTQYF. Full variable domain (remainder filled in from reference TRBV30 and TRBJ2-3): SQTIHQWPATLVQPVGSPLSLECTVEGTSNPNLYWYRQAAGRGLQLLFYSVGIGQISSEVPQNLSASRPQDRQFILSSKKLLLSDSGFYLCAWSVSSTDTQYFGPGTRLTVL.

This chain uses TRBV28 with TRBJ2-7; perhaps D is TRBD1 or TRBD2 (6 bases each). The CDR3 contains 18 residues. Trimming removed 3 bases from V and 1 base from J, with 22 bases in between. CDR1 and CDR2 (germline): MDHEN, SYDVKM. DNA of the CDR3: TGTGCCAGCAGTTTTAGGAGTGTATATACAGGGAGGTCCTACGAGCAGTACTTC. Translating gives CASSFRSVYTGRSYEQYF.

This clone has only one observation. This chain joins TRBV10-3 and TRBJ2-2, with TRBD2 identical over 12 bases. The ends lost 4 bases at V and 6 bases at J; junction bases unmatched: 3. The germline CDR1 and CDR2 sequences are ENHRY and SYGVKD. The CDR3 is made up of 15 amino acids. As DNA, the CDR3 is TGTGCCATCAGTGGGACTAGCGGGATCTCCGGGGAGCTGTTTTTT. Translation: CAISGTSGISGELFF.

The chain couples TRBV5-1 to TRBJ1-1; TRBD1 is a possible D gene (5 bases). Germline-derived CDR1 and CDR2 are SGHRS and YFSETQ. V lost 3 bases and J lost 0, with 9 bases in between. This CDR3 is 14 amino acids long. The CDR3 DNA sequence: TGCGCCAGCAGCTCGGGACTGTTGAACACTGAAGCTTTCTTT. Residues: CASSSGLLNTEAFF.

To note about this clone: Other nucleotide sequences from this sample produce the same CDR3. The chain recombines TRBV11-2 with TRBJ2-7; D is ambiguous. Trimming left V 4 bases short and J 7 bases short, with 8 bases between. The length of the CDR3 is 11 residues. Germline V gene lookup returns CDR1 SGHAT and CDR2 FQNNGV. The CDR3 DNA is TGTGCCAGCAGCTCAACGGGTGAGCAGTACTTC. This sequence encodes CASSSTGEQYF.